The rows below give T cell receptor beta chains drawn from one sample of a study of graft-versus-host responses after intestinal transplantation. Profiling relied on immunoSEQ multiplex PCR, and the TCRdb table lists in-frame clones only, not all of them. In the table there are 37,000 or so clones, roughly nine tenths of which are singletons. The sample in question was PBMCs, obtained about 330 days after intestinal transplant. The receptor set was obtained from a human patient who received an intestinal transplant, so some T cells may come from the graft donor. The CDR3 runs from the conserved cysteine through the conserved F or W. The D gene is left open where the match is weak. Clone size, where shown, is once, few, many, or a class for clones that have expanded.

TRBV19	NA	TRBJ1-1	NA	TGTGCCAGTACCCGGGTGTGGGGGGACACTGAAGCTTTCTTT	CASTRVWGDTEAFF
TRBV9	NA	TRBJ2-5	NA	TGTGCCAGCAGCGTAGATGGCTCCGGGACCCAGTACTTC	CASSVDGSGTQYF
TRBV11-3	TRBD1	TRBJ2-7	NA	TGTGCCAGCAGCTGTACGACCGCCGGGACAGGGGACTCCTACGAGCAGTACTTC	CASSCTTAGTGDSYEQYF
TRBV28	NA	TRBJ2-3	once	TGTGCCAGCAGTCCCTCCCCAGGGCCCAGGAGAAATACGCAGTATTTT	CASSPSPGPRRNTQYF
TRBV25-1	TRBD2	TRBJ2-7	NA	TGTGCCAGCAGTGAAGCGGGGGGGCCTTACGAGCAGTACTTC	CASSEAGGPYEQYF
TRBV15	NA	TRBJ2-1	NA	TGTGCCACCAGCGGTCTTAGCGCCTATGAGCAGTTCTTC	CATSGLSAYEQFF
TRBV15	NA	TRBJ2-3	NA	TGTGCCACCAGCAGAGAAGGTTTCATACACAGAAGTAAGCAGTATTTT	CATSREGFIHRSKQYF
TRBV5-1	TRBD2	TRBJ2-1	NA	TGCGCCAGCAGCTTGGCCGGACTAGCGGCTACCAATGAGCAGTTCTTC	CASSLAGLAATNEQFF
TRBV4-1	TRBD1	TRBJ1-4	NA	TGCGCCAGCAGCCAAGTGCAAGGGACAGGGTATGAAAAACTGTTTTTT	CASSQVQGTGYEKLFF
TRBV4-2	NA	TRBJ1-4	once	TGTGCCAGCAGCCAAGATGGCATGGGATTGAAAAGTGAAAAACTGTTTTTT	CASSQDGMGLKSEKLFF
TRBV9	NA	TRBJ2-5	NA	TGTGCCAGCAGCGTAGAATGGGGGACGGAGACCCAGTACTTC	CASSVEWGTETQYF
TRBV30	TRBD2	TRBJ2-1	NA	TGTGCCTGGAGTGGGCTAGCGGGAGGTGGTGAGCAGTTCTTC	CAWSGLAGGGEQFF
TRBV11-2	NA	TRBJ2-3	NA	TGTGCCAGCAGCTTAGAGTGGGGGCCAAGAGATACGCAGTATTTT	CASSLEWGPRDTQYF
TRBV10-3	NA	TRBJ1-3	few	TGTGCCATCAGTAGGAAACAGGGATCTGGAAACACCATATATTTT	CAISRKQGSGNTIYF
TRBV5-1	NA	TRBJ1-1	NA	TGCGCCAGCAGCTTACCTACAGTGAACACTGAAGCTTTCTTT	CASSLPTVNTEAFF
TRBV5-1	NA	TRBJ2-1	NA	TGCGCCAGCAGCTCCTTACAGGGTTATGAGCAGTTCTTC	CASSSLQGYEQFF
TRBV6-1	NA	TRBJ1-5	NA	TGTGCCAGCAACTCTAAAAACCGGCCCCATCAGCCCCAGCATTTT	CASNSKNRPHQPQHF
TRBV29-1	NA	TRBJ2-2	NA	TGCAGCGTTGATGGAGGGGGGCCCGGGGAGCTGTTTTTT	CSVDGGGPGELFF
TRBV7-2	TRBD2	TRBJ2-7	few	TGTGCCAGCAGCGCCACTAGCGGGTCCTACGAGCAGTACTTC	CASSATSGSYEQYF
TRBV18	TRBD2	TRBJ2-1	NA	TGTGCCAGCTCACTCAAGCGGGAGGACTCCTACAATGAGCAGTTCTTC	CASSLKREDSYNEQFF
TRBV28	TRBD2	TRBJ2-7	NA	TGTGCCAGCAGTTTTACGGGAGGGGCCTACGAGCAGTACTTC	CASSFTGGAYEQYF
TRBV4-1	NA	TRBJ2-5	NA	TGCGCCAGCAGCCAGACGTATCGACGGGGCGGGGAGACCCAGTACTTC	CASSQTYRRGGETQYF
TRBV13	TRBD1	TRBJ1-1	NA	TGTGCCAGCAGCTTAGGGACAGGGGGCAACGCTGAAGCTTTCTTT	CASSLGTGGNAEAFF
TRBV5-6	NA	TRBJ2-1	NA	TGTGCCAGCAGCCTCCTGGGGGGTGAGCAGTTCTTC	CASSLLGGEQFF
TRBV5-4	NA	TRBJ1-6	NA	TGTGCCAGCAGCTTGGGTCTATCCTATAATTCACCCCTCCACTTT	CASSLGLSYNSPLHF
TRBV5-1	TRBD2	TRBJ2-7	few	TGCGCCAGCAGCTTAGCGGGAGGAGAGTACGAGCAGTACTTC	CASSLAGGEYEQYF
TRBV7-8	TRBD2	TRBJ2-3	NA	TGTGCCAGCAGCGTAACTAGCGGGCCACTCACAGATACGCAGTATTTT	CASSVTSGPLTDTQYF
TRBV7-9	TRBD1	TRBJ2-7	NA	TGTGCCAGCAGCTCCGGACAGGGACGGCCCTACGAGCAGTACTTC	CASSSGQGRPYEQYF
TRBV5-6	TRBD1	TRBJ1-2	NA	TGTGCCAGCAGCTTCATCGGACAGGCCGCGGGTGGCTACACCTTC	CASSFIGQAAGGYTF
TRBV18	NA	TRBJ2-7	once	TGTGCCAGCTCACCACCGTCAGGGAACGAGCAGTACTTC	CASSPPSGNEQYF
TRBV11-2	NA	TRBJ2-7	NA	TGTGCCAGCAGCTTAGGGGGGCCCTACGAGCAGTACTTC	CASSLGGPYEQYF
TRBV5-1	NA	TRBJ2-1	once	TGCGCCAGCAGAGATTTGGTTGAGCAGTTCTTC	CASRDLVEQFF
TRBV7-9	TRBD1	TRBJ2-1	NA	TGTGCCAGCAGCTCCCCAGGGGGAAGCTCCTACAATGAGCAGTTCTTC	CASSSPGGSSYNEQFF
TRBV29-1	NA	TRBJ1-2	NA	TGCAGCGCTGCCGGGGAGGCTAACTATGGCTACACCTTC	CSAAGEANYGYTF
TRBV9	NA	TRBJ2-3	NA	TGTGCCAGCAGCGTAGATGGGGGATCGAGGACAGATACGCAGTATTTT	CASSVDGGSRTDTQYF
TRBV6-1	NA	TRBJ1-2	NA	TGTGCCAGCAGTTGGTCCCCTTCAGCGGCTGGCTACACCTTC	CASSWSPSAAGYTF
TRBV9	NA	TRBJ2-2	NA	TGTGCCAGCAGCGTAAGTGGGGCCGGGGAGCTGTTTTTT	CASSVSGAGELFF
TRBV10-2	TRBD1	TRBJ1-1	NA	TGCGCCAGCAGAACAGGGGACACTGAAGCTTTCTTT	CASRTGDTEAFF
TRBV4-1	NA	TRBJ2-7	NA	TGCGCCAGCAGCCCTACCAGTTCAAGGCTCTACGAGCAGTACTTC	CASSPTSSRLYEQYF
TRBV12-5	NA	TRBJ2-1	NA	TGTGCTAGTGGTTTAGGGGGGAATGAGCAGTTCTTC	CASGLGGNEQFF
TRBV28	TRBD1	TRBJ1-1	NA	TGTGCCAGCAGCTTGGGGGACAGGGGTAACACTGAAGCTTTCTTT	CASSLGDRGNTEAFF
TRBV4-2	NA	TRBJ2-1	NA	TGTGCCAGCAGCCAAGAATTTGGACTTCCATACAATGAGCAGTTCTTC	CASSQEFGLPYNEQFF
TRBV28	NA	TRBJ2-5	NA	TGTGCCAGCAGTTTATATAGATTCCAAGAGACCCAGTACTTC	CASSLYRFQETQYF
TRBV2	TRBD1	TRBJ1-2	NA	TGTGCCAGCAGTGCCGATAGGACAGGGGGCGGCTACACCTTC	CASSADRTGGGYTF
TRBV6-5	NA	TRBJ1-2	NA	TGTGCCAGCAGTTACAGAGCTAACTATGGCTACACCTTC	CASSYRANYGYTF
TRBV15	TRBD2	TRBJ2-5	NA	TGTGCCACCAGCAGAGAGCTCCCCGGCCGCGGGGGGCCCCAAGAGACCCAGTACTTC	CATSRELPGRGGPQETQYF
TRBV9	TRBD2	TRBJ2-5	NA	TGTGCCAGCAGCCCAGAAGCGGGAGTGGGAGAGACCCAGTACTTC	CASSPEAGVGETQYF
TRBV4-1	NA	TRBJ1-3	NA	TGCGCCAGCAGCCATGTGGAACCGACCTCTGGAAACACCATATATTTT	CASSHVEPTSGNTIYF
TRBV6-1	NA	TRBJ1-1	NA	TGTGCCAGCACGACATCGCCAAAGGACACTGAAGCTTTCTTT	CASTTSPKDTEAFF